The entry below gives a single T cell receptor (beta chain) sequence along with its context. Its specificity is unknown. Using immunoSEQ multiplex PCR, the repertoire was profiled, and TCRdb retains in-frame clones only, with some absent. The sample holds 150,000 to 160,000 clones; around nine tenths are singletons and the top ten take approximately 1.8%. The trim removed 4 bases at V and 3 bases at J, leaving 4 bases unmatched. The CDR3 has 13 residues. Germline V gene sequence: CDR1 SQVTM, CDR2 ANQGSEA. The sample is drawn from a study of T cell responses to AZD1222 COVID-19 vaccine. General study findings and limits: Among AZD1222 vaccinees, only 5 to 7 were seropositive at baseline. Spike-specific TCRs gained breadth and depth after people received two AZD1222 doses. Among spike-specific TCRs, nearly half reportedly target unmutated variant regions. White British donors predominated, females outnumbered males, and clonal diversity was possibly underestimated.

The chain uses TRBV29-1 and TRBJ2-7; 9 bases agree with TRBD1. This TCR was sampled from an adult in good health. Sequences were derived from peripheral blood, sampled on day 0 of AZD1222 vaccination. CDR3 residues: CSVVGTGYYEQYF. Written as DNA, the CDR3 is TGCAGCGTTGTGGGGACAGGGTACTACGAGCAGTACTTC.